The rows below give T cell receptor beta chains drawn from one sample of a study of shared clonotypes between healthy human individuals. Assay: immunoSEQ multiplex PCR; the TCRdb copy retains only in-frame clones and omits some. Of around 1.9 million clones listed, around 93% are singletons. Material: naive CD8+ T cells from PBMCs. The receptors derive from a young man in good health. Some clones in this sample may be carry-over from other donors' samples. The CDR3 runs from the conserved cysteine through the conserved F or W.

J gene,V gene,CDR3 protein
TRBJ2-7,TRBV27,CASSLRGYSSYEQYF
TRBJ2-1,TRBV11-2,CASSLVSQRDFFQANEQFF
TRBJ2-5,TRBV5-1,CASSLTEAATQYF
TRBJ1-1,TRBV9,CASSADPYLTKDTEAFF
TRBJ1-1,TRBV27,CASSSPQGRDTEAFF
TRBJ2-3,TRBV11-2,CASSQILGPGADTQYF
TRBJ2-1,TRBV6-5,CASSYGLGHNEQFF
TRBJ2-7,TRBV5-1,CASSSGDHYEQYF
TRBJ2-5,TRBV19,CASSIWAGETQYF
TRBJ2-3,TRBV9,CASSVVGTSSTDTQYF
TRBJ2-1,TRBV7-9,CASRITNNEQFF
TRBJ1-1,TRBV7-2,CASSLKDFTEAFF
TRBJ2-7,TRBV27,CASSLGGFGAEQYF
TRBJ2-5,TRBV28,CASSFPYEETQYF
TRBJ2-7,TRBV27,CASSFGTGRWEQYF
TRBJ2-1,TRBV28,CASSFPGLAGANEQFF
TRBJ2-7,TRBV11-3,CASSPRTSGTYEQYF
TRBJ2-5,TRBV2,CASSRGQGRETQYF
TRBJ2-1,TRBV27,CASSPWWRAGSEQFF
TRBJ2-1,TRBV4-2,CASSQDQGDLNEQFF
TRBJ2-1,TRBV30,CAWSPWTSEIYNEQFF
-,TRBV7-2,CASSFLAGGGYEQYF
TRBJ2-5,TRBV6-5,CASSYTSGLSETQYF
TRBJ1-2,TRBV27,CASSLQGYNYGYTF
TRBJ2-3,TRBV5-6,CASSRAGDNTQYF
TRBJ1-5,TRBV19,CASSSSSGSNQPQHF
TRBJ1-1,TRBV7-6,CASSYPYSQGANTEAFF
TRBJ2-5,TRBV5-6,CASSSWGGPETQYF
TRBJ2-7,TRBV6-1,CASSEKGDWGEQYF
TRBJ2-7,TRBV30,CAWGGGSYEQYF
TRBJ2-1,TRBV7-9,CASSLHPGLGNNEQFF
TRBJ2-7,TRBV28,CASSLTSYEQYF
TRBJ2-7,TRBV27,CATDQVNYEQYF
TRBJ2-7,TRBV6-5,CASSLLGGMREQYF
TRBJ2-7,TRBV6-6,CASTYRAAGVSYEQYF
TRBJ2-1,TRBV11-2,CASSLGASGYNEQFF
TRBJ1-2,TRBV7-9,CASSLDRDSRYTF
TRBJ2-1,TRBV27,CASSLFRDNGEFF
TRBJ2-3,TRBV27,CASSSIKLAGAADTQYF
TRBJ1-1,TRBV29-1,CSVDSDYPEAFF
TRBJ2-5,TRBV7-9,CASSSPETQYF
TRBJ1-1,TRBV12-5,CASGSTANTEAFF
TRBJ1-1,TRBV9,CASSAISPDMSEAFF
TRBJ2-5,TRBV30,CAWSGDERGPQETQYF
TRBJ1-4,TRBV11-2,CASSFSPDKKGLFF
TRBJ2-1,TRBV9,CASSVGGASSYNEQFF
TRBJ1-1,TRBV30,CAWSHLEGNTEAFF
TRBJ2-7,TRBV10-1,CATRTGLYEQYF
TRBJ2-1,TRBV7-9,CASSSSPNEQFF
TRBJ2-1,TRBV5-6,CASSPHPVNEQFF
TRBJ1-3,TRBV18,CASSPPYGGSGNTIYF
TRBJ2-2,TRBV19,CASSGLAGGIRELFF
TRBJ2-7,TRBV9,CASSPDRRGKGEQYF
TRBJ2-7,TRBV6-1,CASSEARHGTGEQYF
TRBJ2-2,TRBV9,CASSVEQGNTGELFF
TRBJ1-1,TRBV27,CASSLGGTGSEAFF
TRBJ2-5,TRBV5-1,CASSLSLGTGLGETQYF
TRBJ2-1,TRBV5-1,CASSLGIGRMANEQFF